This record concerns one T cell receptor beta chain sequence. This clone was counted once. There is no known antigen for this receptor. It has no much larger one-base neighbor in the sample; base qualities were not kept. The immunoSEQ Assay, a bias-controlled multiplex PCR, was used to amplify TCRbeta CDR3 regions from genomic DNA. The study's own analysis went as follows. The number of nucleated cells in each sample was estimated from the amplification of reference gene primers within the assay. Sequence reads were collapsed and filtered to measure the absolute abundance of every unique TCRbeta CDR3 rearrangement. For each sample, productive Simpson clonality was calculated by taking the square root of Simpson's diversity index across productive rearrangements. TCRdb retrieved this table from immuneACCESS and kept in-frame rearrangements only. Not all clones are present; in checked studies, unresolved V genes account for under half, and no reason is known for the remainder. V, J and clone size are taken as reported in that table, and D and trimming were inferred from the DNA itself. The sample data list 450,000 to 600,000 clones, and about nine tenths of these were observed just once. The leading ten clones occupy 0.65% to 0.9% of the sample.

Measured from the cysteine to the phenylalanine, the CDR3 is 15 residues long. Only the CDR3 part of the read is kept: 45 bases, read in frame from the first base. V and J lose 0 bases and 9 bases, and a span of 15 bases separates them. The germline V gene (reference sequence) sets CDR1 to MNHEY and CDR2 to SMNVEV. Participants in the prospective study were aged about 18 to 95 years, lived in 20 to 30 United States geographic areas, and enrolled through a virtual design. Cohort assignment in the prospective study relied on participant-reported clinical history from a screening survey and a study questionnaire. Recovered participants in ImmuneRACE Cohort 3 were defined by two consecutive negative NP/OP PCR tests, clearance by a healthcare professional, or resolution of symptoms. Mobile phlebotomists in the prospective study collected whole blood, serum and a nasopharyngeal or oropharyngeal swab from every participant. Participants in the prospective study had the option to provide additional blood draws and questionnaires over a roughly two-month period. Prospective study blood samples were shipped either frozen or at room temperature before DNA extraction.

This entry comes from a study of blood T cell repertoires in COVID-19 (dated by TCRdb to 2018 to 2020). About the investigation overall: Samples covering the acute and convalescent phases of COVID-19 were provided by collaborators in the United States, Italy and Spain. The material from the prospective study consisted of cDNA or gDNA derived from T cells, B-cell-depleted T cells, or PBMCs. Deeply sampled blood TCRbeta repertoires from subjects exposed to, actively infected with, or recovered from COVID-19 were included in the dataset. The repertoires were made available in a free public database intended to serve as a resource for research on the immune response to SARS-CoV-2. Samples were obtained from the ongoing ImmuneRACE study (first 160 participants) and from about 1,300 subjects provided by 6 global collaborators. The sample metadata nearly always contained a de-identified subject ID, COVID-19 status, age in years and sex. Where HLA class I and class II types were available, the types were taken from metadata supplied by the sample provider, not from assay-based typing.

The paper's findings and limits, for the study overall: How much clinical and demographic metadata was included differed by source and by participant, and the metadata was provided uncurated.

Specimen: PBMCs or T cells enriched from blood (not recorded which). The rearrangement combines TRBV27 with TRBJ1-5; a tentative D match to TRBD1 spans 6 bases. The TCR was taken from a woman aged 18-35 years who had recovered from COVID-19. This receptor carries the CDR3 CASSLSQGLSTPQHF. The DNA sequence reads TGTGCCAGCAGTTTATCACAGGGTCTTTCGACGCCCCAGCATTTT.